The clone carrying this T cell receptor beta chain appeared many times. Its antigen is currently unknown. This entry is derived from a study of CD8 T cells in ankylosing spondylitis. Overall study results and limits: Earlier reports found some motif variants in synovial fluid and blood in reactive arthritis. Disease-linked clones were found to be CD8+ and relatively rare in peripheral blood.

CDR3 length: 15 residues. After removal of 5 bases from V and 2 bases from J, the junction contained 4 bases not matched to a gene. Germline V gene sequence: CDR1 MDHEN, CDR2 SYDVKM. MiXCR was run by TCRdb on the 5' RACE reads, yielding one entry per CDR3 protein. The sample contains 30,000 to 40,000 distinct CDR3 sequences, 7.2% of which appear only once. This sequence was found in a male donor with ankylosing spondylitis or in good health (not recorded which). The chain is built from TRBV28 and TRBJ1-5; 9 bases are shared with TRBD1. What was sequenced was blood, either unsorted or a sorted T cell fraction (not recorded which). The DNA of the CDR3 is TGTGCCAGCAGTGACAGGGGGTTAGGCAATCAGCCCCAGCATTTT. This encodes CASSDRGLGNQPQHF.